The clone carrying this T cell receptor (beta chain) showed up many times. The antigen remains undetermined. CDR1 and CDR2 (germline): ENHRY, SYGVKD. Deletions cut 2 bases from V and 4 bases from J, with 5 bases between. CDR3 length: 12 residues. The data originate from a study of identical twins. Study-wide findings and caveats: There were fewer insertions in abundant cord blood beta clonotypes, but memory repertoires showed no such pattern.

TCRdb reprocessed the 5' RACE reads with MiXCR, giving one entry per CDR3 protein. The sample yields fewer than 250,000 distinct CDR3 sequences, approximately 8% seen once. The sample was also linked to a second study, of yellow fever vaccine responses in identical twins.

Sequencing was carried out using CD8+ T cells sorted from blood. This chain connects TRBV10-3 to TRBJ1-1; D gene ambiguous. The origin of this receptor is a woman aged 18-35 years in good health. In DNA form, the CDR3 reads TGTGCCATCAGTGAGGAGGGCACTGAAGCTTTCTTT. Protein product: CAISEEGTEAFF.